The clone carrying this TCR beta chain has only one observation. Its antigen is unidentified. This specimen comes from a study of cytomegalovirus exposure and HLA in healthy donors. Findings and caveats of the study: As confirmed in vitro, a few CMV-associated chains were specific for CMV antigens. Using the classifier, cytomegalovirus status was reportedly diagnosed with high specificity and sensitivity. Some TCR beta chains (roughly 150 of them) were listed as cytomegalovirus-associated. Subsequent analysis revealed that first-cohort TCR clusters tended to co-occur in the 120 or so validation repertoires.

Trimming left V 4 bases short and J 0 bases short, with 18 bases between. The CDR3 totals 18 residues. Looked up from germline, CDR1 is MNHNS and CDR2 is SASEGT. Profiling relied on immunoSEQ multiplex PCR, and the TCRdb table lists in-frame clones only, not all of them. The sample has around 98,000 clones, about 90% seen once. The rearrangement joins TRBV6-1 to TRBJ1-4; D is unresolved. What was sequenced was PBMCs. The clonotype was recovered from a young man in good health and CMV-seropositive. This CDR3 reads CASSAKRETISTNEKLFF. DNA for the CDR3: TGTGCCAGCAGTGCAAAGAGGGAGACCATTTCAACTAATGAAAAACTGTTTTTT.